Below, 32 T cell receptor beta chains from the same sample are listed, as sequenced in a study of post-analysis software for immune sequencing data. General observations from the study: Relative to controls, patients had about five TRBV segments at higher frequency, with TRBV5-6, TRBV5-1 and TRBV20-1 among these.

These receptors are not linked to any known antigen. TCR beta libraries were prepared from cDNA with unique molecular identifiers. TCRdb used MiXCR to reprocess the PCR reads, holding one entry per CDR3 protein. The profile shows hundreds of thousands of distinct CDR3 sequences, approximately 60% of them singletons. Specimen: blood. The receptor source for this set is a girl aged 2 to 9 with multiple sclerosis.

The DNA of the CDR3 is TGTGCCATCAGCCTGGGCCGTTCTGGGGCCAACGTCCTGACTTTC. Residues: CAISLGRSGANVLTF. This chain links TRBV10-3 with TRBJ2-6; D is undetermined. Germline V gene lookup returns CDR1 ENHRY and CDR2 SYGVKD. This CDR3 has 15 amino acids. The V gene lost 6 bases and the J gene lost 1 base, with 10 bases spanning the gap.

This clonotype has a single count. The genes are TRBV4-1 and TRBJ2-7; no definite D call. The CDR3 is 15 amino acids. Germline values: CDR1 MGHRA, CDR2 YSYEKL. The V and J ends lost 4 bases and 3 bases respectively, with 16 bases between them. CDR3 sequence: CASSPPDKIFYEQYF. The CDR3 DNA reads TGCGCCAGCAGCCCTCCAGACAAGATCTTCTACGAGCAGTACTTC.

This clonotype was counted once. The CDR3 protein is CASSALARTIEAFF. The CDR3, as DNA: TGTGCCAGCAGCGCCCTGGCCAGGACCATAGAAGCTTTCTTT. The chain couples TRBV5-5 to TRBJ1-1; no clear D. With 4 bases removed from V and 8 bases from J, the gap between germline ends came to 18 bases. The V gene's germline CDR1 is SGHKS and CDR2 YYEKEE (reference sequence). This CDR3 contains 14 residues.

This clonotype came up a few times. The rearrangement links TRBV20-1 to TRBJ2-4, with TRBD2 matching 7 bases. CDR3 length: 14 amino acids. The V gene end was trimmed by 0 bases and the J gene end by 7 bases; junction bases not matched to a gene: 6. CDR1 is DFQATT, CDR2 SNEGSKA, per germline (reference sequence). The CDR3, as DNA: TGCAGTGCTAGAGAAACGGCGCGGGGGAACATTCAGTACTTC. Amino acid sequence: CSARETARGNIQYF.

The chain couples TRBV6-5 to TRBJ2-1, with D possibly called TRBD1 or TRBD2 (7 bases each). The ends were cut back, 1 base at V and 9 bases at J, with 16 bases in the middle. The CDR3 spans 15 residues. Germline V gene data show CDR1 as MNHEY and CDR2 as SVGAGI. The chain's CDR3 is CASSYWGEGAAEQFF. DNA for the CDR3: TGTGCCAGCAGTTACTGGGGGGAGGGGGCCGCTGAGCAGTTCTTC.

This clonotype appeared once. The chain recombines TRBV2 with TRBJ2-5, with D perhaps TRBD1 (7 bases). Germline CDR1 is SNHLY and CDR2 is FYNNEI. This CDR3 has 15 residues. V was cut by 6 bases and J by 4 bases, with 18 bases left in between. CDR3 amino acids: CASRKGQGGGETQYF. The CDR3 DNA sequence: TGTGCCAGCAGGAAGGGGCAGGGGGGAGGAGAGACCCAGTACTTC. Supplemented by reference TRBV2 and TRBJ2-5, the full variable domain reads EPEVTQTPSHQVTQMGQEVILRCVPISNHLYFYWYRQILGQKVEFLVSFYNNEISEKSEIFDDQFSVERPDGSNFTLKIRSTKLEDSAMYFCASRKGQGGGETQYFGPGTRLLVL.

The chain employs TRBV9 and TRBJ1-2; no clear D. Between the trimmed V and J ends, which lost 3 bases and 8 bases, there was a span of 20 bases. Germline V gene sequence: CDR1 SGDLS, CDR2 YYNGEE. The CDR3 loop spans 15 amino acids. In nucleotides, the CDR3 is TGTGCCAGCAGCGGCCTCTGGGAGGTAGCGGGCGGCTACACCTTC. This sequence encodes CASSGLWEVAGGYTF.

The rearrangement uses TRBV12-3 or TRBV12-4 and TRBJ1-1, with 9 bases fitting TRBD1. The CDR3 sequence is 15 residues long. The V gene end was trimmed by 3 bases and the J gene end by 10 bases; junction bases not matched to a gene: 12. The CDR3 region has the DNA TGTGCCAGCAGTTTCTCCGGGACAGGGCATCTTATAGCTTTCTTT. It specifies CASSFSGTGHLIAFF.

CDR3 DNA: TGCGCCAGCAGCCAAGACCCCCCGGGGAGTGAGCAGTTCTTC. As protein: CASSQDPPGSEQFF. The chain carries TRBV4-1 and TRBJ2-1, with a possible D match to TRBD2 (5 bases). The germline V and J ends were trimmed by 0 bases and 9 bases, with 12 bases remaining between them. Germline assignment: CDR1 MGHRA and CDR2 YSYEKL. The CDR3 has 14 amino acids.

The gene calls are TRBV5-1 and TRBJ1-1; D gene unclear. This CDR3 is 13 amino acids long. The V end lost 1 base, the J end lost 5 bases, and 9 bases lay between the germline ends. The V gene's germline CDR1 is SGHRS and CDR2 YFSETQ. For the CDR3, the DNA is TGCGCCAGCAGCTTGCTAACGGGGACTGAAGCTTTCTTT. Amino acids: CASSLLTGTEAFF.

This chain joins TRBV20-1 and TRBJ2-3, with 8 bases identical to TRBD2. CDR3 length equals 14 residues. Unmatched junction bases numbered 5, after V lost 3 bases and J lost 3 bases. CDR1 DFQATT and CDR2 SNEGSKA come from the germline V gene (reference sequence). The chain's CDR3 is CSASGGVRTDTQYF. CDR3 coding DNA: TGCAGTGCTAGCGGGGGGGTTCGTACAGATACGCAGTATTTT.

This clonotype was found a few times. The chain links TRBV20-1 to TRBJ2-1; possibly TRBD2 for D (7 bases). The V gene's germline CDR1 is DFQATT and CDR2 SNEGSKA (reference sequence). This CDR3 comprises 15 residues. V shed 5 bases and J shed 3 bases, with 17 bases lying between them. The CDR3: CSAEEGGISYNEQFF. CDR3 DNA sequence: TGCAGTGCTGAAGAGGGGGGGATTAGCTACAATGAGCAGTTCTTC.

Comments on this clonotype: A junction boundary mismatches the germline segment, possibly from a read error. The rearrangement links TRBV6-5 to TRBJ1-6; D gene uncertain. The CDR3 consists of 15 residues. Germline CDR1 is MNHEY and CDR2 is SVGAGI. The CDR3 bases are TGTGCCTGCAGCCCAGGAACATCCTATAATTCACCCCTCCACTTT. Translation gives CACSPGTSYNSPLHF.

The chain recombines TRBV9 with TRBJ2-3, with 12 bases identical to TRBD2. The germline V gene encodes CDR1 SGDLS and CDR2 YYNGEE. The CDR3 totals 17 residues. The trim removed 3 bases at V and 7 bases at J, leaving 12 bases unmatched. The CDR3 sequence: CASSAPRTSGTKNTQYF. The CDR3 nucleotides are TGTGCCAGCAGCGCCCCTAGGACTAGCGGGACTAAGAATACGCAGTATTTT.

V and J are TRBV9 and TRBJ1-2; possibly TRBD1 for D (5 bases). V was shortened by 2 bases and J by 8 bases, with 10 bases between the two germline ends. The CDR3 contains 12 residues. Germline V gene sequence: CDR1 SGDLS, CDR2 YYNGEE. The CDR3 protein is CASSVRGAGYTF. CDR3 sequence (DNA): TGTGCCAGCAGCGTGAGAGGGGCGGGCTACACCTTC.

The CDR3 is CASSQDGLSAEMYEQYF. CDR3 in DNA: TGTGCCAGCAGCCAAGATGGTTTGTCCGCCGAGATGTACGAGCAGTACTTC. This rearrangement joins TRBV14 to TRBJ2-7; no clear D gene. Germline V CDR1 and CDR2: SGHDN, FVKESK. Trimming cost V 0 bases and J 4 bases, with 19 bases left between them. The CDR3 is 17 residues long.

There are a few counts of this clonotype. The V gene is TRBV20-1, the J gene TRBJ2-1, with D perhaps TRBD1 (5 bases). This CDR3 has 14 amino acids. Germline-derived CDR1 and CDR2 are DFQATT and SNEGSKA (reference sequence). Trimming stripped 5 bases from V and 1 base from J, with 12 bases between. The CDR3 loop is CSAATGFSYNEQFF. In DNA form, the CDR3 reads TGCAGTGCTGCTACAGGTTTTTCCTACAATGAGCAGTTCTTC.

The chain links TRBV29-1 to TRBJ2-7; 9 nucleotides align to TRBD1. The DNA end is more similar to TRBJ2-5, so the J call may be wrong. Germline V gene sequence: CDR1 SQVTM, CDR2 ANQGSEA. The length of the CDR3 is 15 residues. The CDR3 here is CSVGGARQGEETQYF. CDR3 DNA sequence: TGCAGCGTTGGGGGAGCCCGACAGGGGGAAGAGACCCAGTACTTC.

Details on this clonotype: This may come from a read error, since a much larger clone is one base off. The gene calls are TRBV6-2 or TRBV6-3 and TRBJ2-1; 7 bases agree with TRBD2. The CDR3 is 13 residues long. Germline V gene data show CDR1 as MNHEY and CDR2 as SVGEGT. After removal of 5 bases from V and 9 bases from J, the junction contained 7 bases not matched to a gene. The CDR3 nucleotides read TGTGCCAGCAGTCCCGGACTAGTCGGTGAGCAGTTCTTC. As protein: CASSPGLVGEQFF.

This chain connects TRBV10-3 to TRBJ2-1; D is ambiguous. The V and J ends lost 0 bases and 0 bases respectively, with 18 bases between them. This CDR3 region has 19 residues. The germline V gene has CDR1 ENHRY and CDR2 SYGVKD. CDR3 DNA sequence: TGTGCCATCAGTGAGTCCGGGTTAGGGTCGGCCCTCTCCTACAATGAGCAGTTCTTC. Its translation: CAISESGLGSALSYNEQFF.

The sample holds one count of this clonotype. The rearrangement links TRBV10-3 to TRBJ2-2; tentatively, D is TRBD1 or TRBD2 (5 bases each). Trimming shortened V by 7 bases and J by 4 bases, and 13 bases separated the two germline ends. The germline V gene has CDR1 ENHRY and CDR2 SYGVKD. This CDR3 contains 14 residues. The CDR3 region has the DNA TGTGCCATCACCCCCGGGACGACCACCGGGGAGCTGTTTTTT. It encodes CAITPGTTTGELFF.

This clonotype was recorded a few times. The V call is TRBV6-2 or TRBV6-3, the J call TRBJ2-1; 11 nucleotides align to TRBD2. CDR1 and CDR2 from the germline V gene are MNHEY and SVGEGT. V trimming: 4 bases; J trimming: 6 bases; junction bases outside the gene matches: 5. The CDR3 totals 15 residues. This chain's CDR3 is CASSLTSGAGNEQFF. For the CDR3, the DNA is TGTGCCAGCAGTTTGACTAGCGGGGCGGGCAATGAGCAGTTCTTC.

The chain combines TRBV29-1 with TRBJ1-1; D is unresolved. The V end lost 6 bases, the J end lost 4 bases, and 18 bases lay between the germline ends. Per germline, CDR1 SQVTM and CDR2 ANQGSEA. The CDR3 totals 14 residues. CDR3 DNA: TGCAGCGTCGAGACAACCCCCCTCGGCACTGAAGCTTTCTTT. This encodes CSVETTPLGTEAFF.

CDR3 DNA sequence: TGTGCGACCGACATGCTCAGGGGGCTACCACCATACGAGCAGTACTTC. Its protein product is CATDMLRGLPPYEQYF. The chain carries TRBV6-2 or TRBV6-3 and TRBJ2-7; 8 bases are a match to TRBD1. There are 16 residues in the CDR3. Germline CDR1 reads MNHEY; CDR2 reads SVGEGT.

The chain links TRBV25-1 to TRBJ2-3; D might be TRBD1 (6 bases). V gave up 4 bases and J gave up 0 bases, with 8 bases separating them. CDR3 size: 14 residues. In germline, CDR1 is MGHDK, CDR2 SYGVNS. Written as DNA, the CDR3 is TGTGCCAGCAGTGTTACAGGGAGCACAGATACGCAGTATTTT. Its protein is CASSVTGSTDTQYF.

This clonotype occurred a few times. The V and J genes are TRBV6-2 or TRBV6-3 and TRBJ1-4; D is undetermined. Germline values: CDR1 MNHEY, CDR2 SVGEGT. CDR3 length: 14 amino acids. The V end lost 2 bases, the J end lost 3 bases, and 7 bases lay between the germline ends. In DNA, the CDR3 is TGTGCCAGCAGTTACGATGGAGCTAATGAAAAACTGTTTTTT. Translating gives CASSYDGANEKLFF.

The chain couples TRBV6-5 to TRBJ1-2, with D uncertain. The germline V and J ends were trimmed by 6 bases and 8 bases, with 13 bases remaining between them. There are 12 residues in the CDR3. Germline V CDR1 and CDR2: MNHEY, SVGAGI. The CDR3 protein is CASRDGGQGYTF. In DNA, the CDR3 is TGTGCCAGCAGGGACGGAGGGCAAGGCTACACCTTC.

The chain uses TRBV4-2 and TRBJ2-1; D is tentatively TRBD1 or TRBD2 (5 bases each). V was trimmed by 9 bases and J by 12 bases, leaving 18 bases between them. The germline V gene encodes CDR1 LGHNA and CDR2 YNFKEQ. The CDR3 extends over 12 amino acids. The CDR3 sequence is CASGDEGTVQFF. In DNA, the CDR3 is TGTGCCAGTGGGGACGAAGGGACGGTGCAGTTCTTC.

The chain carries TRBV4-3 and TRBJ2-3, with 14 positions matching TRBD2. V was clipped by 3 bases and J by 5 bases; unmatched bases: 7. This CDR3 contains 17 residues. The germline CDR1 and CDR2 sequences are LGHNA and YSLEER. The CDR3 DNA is TGCGCCAGCAGCCAGCGCCCGACTAGCGGGGGGGTAGATACGCAGTATTTT. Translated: CASSQRPTSGGVDTQYF.

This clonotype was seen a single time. In DNA form, the CDR3 reads TGTGCCAGCAGGCCTCACAGTGCCTACGAGCAGTACTTC. It yields the protein CASRPHSAYEQYF. V usage is TRBV12-3 or TRBV12-4 and J usage is TRBJ2-7; D is uncertain. The CDR3 totals 13 residues. V dropped 6 bases and J dropped 2 bases, with 11 bases sitting between them.

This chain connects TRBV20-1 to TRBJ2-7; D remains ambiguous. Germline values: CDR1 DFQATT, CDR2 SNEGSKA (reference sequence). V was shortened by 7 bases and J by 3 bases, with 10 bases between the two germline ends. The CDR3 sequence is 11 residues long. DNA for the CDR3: TGCAGTGTTCCTAGTGGCTACGAGCAGTACTTC. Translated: CSVPSGYEQYF.

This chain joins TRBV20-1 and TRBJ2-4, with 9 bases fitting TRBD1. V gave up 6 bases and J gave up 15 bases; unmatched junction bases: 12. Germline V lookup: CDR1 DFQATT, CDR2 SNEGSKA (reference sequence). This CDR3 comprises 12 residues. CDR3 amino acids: CSAAQGARVTYF. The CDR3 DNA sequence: TGCAGTGCGGCACAGGGGGCGAGGGTTACGTACTTC.